These T cell receptor beta chains were read from a single sample in a study of beta chain features in type 1 diabetes. Data came from immunoSEQ multiplex PCR; TCRdb stores just in-frame clones and leaves some out. The sample contains 350,000 to 450,000 clones, about 14% of which appear only once. Source material: naive CD4+ T cells from blood. The origin of the receptors is a young man in good health. Each CDR3 is given with its conserved first and last residue. The D gene is left open where the match is weak. Clone size appears in some rows only: once, few, many, or a class for an expanded clone.

d_call	v_call	clone_size	j_call	cdr3_nt	cdr3_aa
TRBD1	TRBV4-3	-	TRBJ2-1	TGCGCCAGCAGCCTCTGGGACAGGTCCAATGAGCAGTTCTTC	CASSLWDRSNEQFF
-	TRBV6-5	-	TRBJ2-7	TGTGCCAGCAGTTACTTCAGGGCTTCGAACGAGCAGTACTTC	CASSYFRASNEQYF
TRBD1	TRBV5-1	-	TRBJ2-3	TGCGCCAGCAGCTTGCCTCTTACAGGGGCAGATACGCAGTATTTT	CASSLPLTGADTQYF
TRBD2	TRBV4-1	few	TRBJ2-5	TGCGCCAGCAGCCAATCGCGGACTAGCGGGGCTGCCTCGAAAGAGACCCAGTACTTC	CASSQSRTSGAASKETQYF
TRBD2	TRBV15	few	TRBJ2-5	TGTGCCACCAGCAGACGCAGCGGGAGGGCCTCGGAGACCCAGTACTTC	CATSRRSGRASETQYF
-	TRBV19	-	TRBJ2-3	TGTGCCAGTAGGCCTTTAGTGGGAGGCACAGATACGCAGTATTTT	CASRPLVGGTDTQYF
-	TRBV5-6	-	TRBJ2-5	TGTGCCAGCGCTCGCACAGGTCCCCAAGAGACCCAGTACTTC	CASARTGPQETQYF
TRBD2	TRBV9	-	TRBJ2-7	TGTGCCAGCAGCATACTAGCGGGGAGCTCCTACGAGCAGTACTTC	CASSILAGSSYEQYF
TRBD2	TRBV2	few	TRBJ2-1	TGTGCCAGCAGTGAAGCGAGCGGGAGGACGTACAATGAGCAGTTCTTC	CASSEASGRTYNEQFF
-	TRBV1	-	TRBJ2-1	TGCACCAGCAGCCAAGGCCCCAACCCTGAGCACAATGAGCAGTTCTTC	CTSSQGPNPEHNEQFF
TRBD1	TRBV27	-	TRBJ2-7	TGTGCCAGCGCCAAGACAGGGGTTTACGAGCAGTACTTC	CASAKTGVYEQYF
TRBD2	TRBV7-2	few	TRBJ2-3	TGTGCCAGCAGCTCCGGTAGCGGGGCTAACTTAGGAGATACGCAGTATTTT	CASSSGSGANLGDTQYF
-	TRBV7-2	few	TRBJ2-2	TGTGCCAGCAGCTTAGTGGCAGGGAACACCGGGGAGCTGTTTTTT	CASSLVAGNTGELFF
TRBD2	TRBV19	-	TRBJ2-3	TGTGCCAGTAGTCGGAGTAATAGCGGGAGGGCCGGCACAGATACGCAGTATTTT	CASSRSNSGRAGTDTQYF
-	TRBV7-8	few	TRBJ1-6	TGTGCCAGCAGCCTGGACGGATACTATAATTCACCCCTCCACTTT	CASSLDGYYNSPLHF
TRBD2	TRBV5-1	-	TRBJ2-3	TGCGCCAGCAGCGAAAGCGGGGCGCTGGGCACGCAGTATTTT	CASSESGALGTQYF
-	TRBV29-1	-	TRBJ1-5	TGCAGCGTTGAAGGGGGTAGCAATCAGCCCCAGCATTTT	CSVEGGSNQPQHF
TRBD1	TRBV9	-	TRBJ2-3	TGTGCCAGCAGCGTAGCCCGGGACAGGTCTACAGATACGCAGTATTTT	CASSVARDRSTDTQYF
TRBD2	TRBV9	few	TRBJ2-1	TGTGCCAGCAGCGTAGGGGGGACTAGCAGCCACAATGAGCAGTTCTTC	CASSVGGTSSHNEQFF
-	TRBV30	few	TRBJ2-3	TGTGCCTGGAGTGTCGGGGGCAGCACAGATACGCAGTATTTT	CAWSVGGSTDTQYF
TRBD2	TRBV18	few	TRBJ2-7	TGTGCCAGCGCGCCAGGGACTACCCGATCCTACGAGCAGTACTTC	CASAPGTTRSYEQYF
-	TRBV14	few	TRBJ1-6	TGTGCCAGCAGCACCCGGGTCCGTGATTCACCCCTCCACTTT	CASSTRVRDSPLHF
TRBD2	TRBV27	-	TRBJ2-3	TGTGCCAGCAGCTTATCCGTACTAGCGGGAGATATAGATACGCAGTATTTT	CASSLSVLAGDIDTQYF
TRBD1	TRBV7-8	-	TRBJ1-4	TGTGCCAGCAGCGACAAGGGGACAGGGCACGAAAAACTGTTTTTT	CASSDKGTGHEKLFF
-	TRBV11-2	few	TRBJ2-3	TGTGCCAGCAGCTTAGCTGGGGCTCGTAATACGCAGTATTTT	CASSLAGARNTQYF
TRBD1	TRBV13	few	TRBJ2-7	TGTGCCAGCAGCCAAGGACAGGGGAATCCCTACGAGCAGTACTTC	CASSQGQGNPYEQYF
TRBD2	TRBV7-2	few	TRBJ2-1	TGTGCCACGTCGGTGGCTAGCGGAAATGACAATGAGCAGTTCTTC	CATSVASGNDNEQFF
-	TRBV7-2	-	TRBJ2-5	TGTGCCAGCAGCTTAGTCGAGACCCAGTACTTC	CASSLVETQYF
TRBD1	TRBV30	few	TRBJ1-5	TGTGCCTGGAGTTTGGCAGGGGGCGTTGGCAATCAGCCCCAGCATTTT	CAWSLAGGVGNQPQHF
-	TRBV2	few	TRBJ1-3	TGTGCCAGCAGTGTCCGGGACCTCTCTGGAAACACCATATATTTT	CASSVRDLSGNTIYF
-	TRBV25-1	-	TRBJ1-6	TGTGCCAGCAGTAGCAGGGATAATTCACCCCTCCACTTT	CASSSRDNSPLHF
TRBD1	TRBV30	few	TRBJ1-1	TGTGCCTGGATAAGGACAGGGATGAACACTGAAGCTTTCTTT	CAWIRTGMNTEAFF
-	TRBV5-1	-	TRBJ2-7	TGCGCCAGCAGCTTGGAGGTGGGACGGCCGTCCTACGAGCAGTACTTC	CASSLEVGRPSYEQYF